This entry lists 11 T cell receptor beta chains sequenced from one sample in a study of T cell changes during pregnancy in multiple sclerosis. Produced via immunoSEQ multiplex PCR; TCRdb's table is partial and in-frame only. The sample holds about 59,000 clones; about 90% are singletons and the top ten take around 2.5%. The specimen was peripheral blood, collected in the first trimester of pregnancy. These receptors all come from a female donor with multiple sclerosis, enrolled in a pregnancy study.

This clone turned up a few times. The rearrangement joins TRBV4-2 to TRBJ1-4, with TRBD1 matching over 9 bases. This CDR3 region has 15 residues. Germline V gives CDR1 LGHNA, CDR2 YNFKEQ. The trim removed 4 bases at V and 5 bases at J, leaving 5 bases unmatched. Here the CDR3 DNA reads TGTGCCAGCAGCCTGACCGGGACAGGGAATGAAAAACTGTTTTTT. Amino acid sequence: CASSLTGTGNEKLFF.

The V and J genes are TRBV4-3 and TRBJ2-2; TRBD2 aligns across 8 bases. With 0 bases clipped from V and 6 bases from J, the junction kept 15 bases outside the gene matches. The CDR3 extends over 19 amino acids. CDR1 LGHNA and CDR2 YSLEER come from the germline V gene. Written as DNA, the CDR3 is TGCGCCAGCAGCCAAGAAGCCCGGACTAGCTTACACCAGGCCGGGGAGCTGTTTTTT. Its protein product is CASSQEARTSLHQAGELFF.

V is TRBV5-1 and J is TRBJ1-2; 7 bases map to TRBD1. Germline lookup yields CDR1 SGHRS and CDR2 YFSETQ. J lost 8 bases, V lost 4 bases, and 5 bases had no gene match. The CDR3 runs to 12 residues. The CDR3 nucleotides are TGCGCCAGCAGCCTGACAGGGCACGGCTACACCTTC. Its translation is CASSLTGHGYTF.

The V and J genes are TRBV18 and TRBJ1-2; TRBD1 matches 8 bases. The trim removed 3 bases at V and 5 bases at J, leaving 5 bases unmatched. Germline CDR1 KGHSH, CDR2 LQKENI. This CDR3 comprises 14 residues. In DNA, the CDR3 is TGTGCCAGCTCACCGCAGGGGGCGCAGTATGGCTACACCTTC. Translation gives CASSPQGAQYGYTF.

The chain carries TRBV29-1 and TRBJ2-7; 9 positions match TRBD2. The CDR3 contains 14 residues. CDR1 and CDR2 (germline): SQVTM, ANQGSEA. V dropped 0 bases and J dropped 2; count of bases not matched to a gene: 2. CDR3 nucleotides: TGCAGCGTTGAAGACGCGGGAGGGGCCTACGAGCAGTACTTC. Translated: CSVEDAGGAYEQYF.

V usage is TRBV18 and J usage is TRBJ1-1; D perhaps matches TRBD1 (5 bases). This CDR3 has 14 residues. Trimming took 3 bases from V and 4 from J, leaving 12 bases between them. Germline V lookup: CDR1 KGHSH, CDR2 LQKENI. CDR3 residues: CASSPEVRVTEAFF. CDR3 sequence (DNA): TGTGCCAGCTCACCGGAAGTCAGGGTCACTGAAGCTTTCTTT.

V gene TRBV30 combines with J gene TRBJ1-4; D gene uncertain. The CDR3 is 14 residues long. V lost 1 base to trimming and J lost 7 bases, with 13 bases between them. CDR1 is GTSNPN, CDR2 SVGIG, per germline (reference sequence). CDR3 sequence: CAWSGGISSEKLFF. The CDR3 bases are TGTGCCTGGAGTGGAGGTATATCGAGTGAAAAACTGTTTTTT.

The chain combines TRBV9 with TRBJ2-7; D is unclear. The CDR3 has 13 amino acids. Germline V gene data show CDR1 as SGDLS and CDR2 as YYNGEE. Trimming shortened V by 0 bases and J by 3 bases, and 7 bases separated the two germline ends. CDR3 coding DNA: TGTGCCAGCAGCGTAGCAGCAGGCTACGAGCAGTACTTC. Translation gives CASSVAAGYEQYF.

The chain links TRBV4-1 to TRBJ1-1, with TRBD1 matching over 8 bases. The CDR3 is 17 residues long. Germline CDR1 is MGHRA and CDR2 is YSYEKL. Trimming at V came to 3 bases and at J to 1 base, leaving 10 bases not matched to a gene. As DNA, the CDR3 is TGCGCCAGCAGCCATGGCAGGGGGCCTTCGGCGAACACTGAAGCTTTCTTT. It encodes CASSHGRGPSANTEAFF.

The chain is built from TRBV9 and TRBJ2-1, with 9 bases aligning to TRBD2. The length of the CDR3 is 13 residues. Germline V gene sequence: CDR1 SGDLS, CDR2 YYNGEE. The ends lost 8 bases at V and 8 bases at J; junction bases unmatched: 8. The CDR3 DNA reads TGTGCCAGTAAGGGGACTAGCAGCGATGAGCAGTTCTTC. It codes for CASKGTSSDEQFF.

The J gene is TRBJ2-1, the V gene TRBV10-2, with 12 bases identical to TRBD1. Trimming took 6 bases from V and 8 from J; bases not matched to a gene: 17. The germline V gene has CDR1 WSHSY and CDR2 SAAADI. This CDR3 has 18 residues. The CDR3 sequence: CASSGYGSGTGGSYEQFF. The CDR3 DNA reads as TGCGCCAGCAGCGGTTACGGTTCCGGGACAGGGGGCAGCTATGAGCAGTTCTTC.